The text below deals with one TCR beta chain. Its specificity is unknown. The data are from a study of T cells after yellow fever vaccination. In making TCR cDNA, 5'RACE template switching added a universal primer site and UMIs to it. TCRdb re-derived calls from the 5' RACE reads in MiXCR, one entry per CDR3 protein. The table has fewer than 500,000 distinct CDR3 sequences, 15% to 20% seen once. Study results and caveats: Subsequent booster samples again held most clones from primary vaccination (around 96% CD4, 85% to 90% CD8).

Trimming at V came to 3 bases and at J to 6 bases, leaving 13 bases not matched to a gene. The CDR3 extends over 15 amino acids. Germline values: CDR1 SQVTM, CDR2 ANQGSEA. The rearrangement links TRBV29-1 to TRBJ2-7, with 8 bases lining up with TRBD1. The clonotype comes from a man aged 18 to 30 who received the YFV17D yellow fever vaccine. The input for sequencing was PBMCs, taken before the yellow fever booster vaccination. This chain's CDR3 is CSVDGTGEGPCEQYF. CDR3 coding DNA: TGCAGCGTTGATGGGACAGGCGAGGGGCCCTGCGAGCAGTACTTC.